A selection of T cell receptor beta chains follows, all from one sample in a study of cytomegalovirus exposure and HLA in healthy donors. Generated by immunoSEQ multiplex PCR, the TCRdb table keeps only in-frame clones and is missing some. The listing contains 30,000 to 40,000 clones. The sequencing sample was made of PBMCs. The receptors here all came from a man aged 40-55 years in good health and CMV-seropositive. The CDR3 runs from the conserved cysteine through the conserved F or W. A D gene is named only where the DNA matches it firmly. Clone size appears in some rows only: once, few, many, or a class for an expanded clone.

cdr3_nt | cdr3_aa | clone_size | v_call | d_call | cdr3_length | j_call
TGTGCCAGCTCTGGGGCGGTGGCTGAAGCTTTCTTT | CASSGAVAEAFF | NA | TRBV18 | NA | 12 | TRBJ1-1
TGTGCCAGCAGCCACAACAGGGGTTCCGGAAACACCATATATTTT | CASSHNRGSGNTIYF | NA | TRBV27 | TRBD1 | 15 | TRBJ1-3
TGTGCCAGCAGCGTAGGGACTAGGTCCTACAATGAGCAGTTCTTC | CASSVGTRSYNEQFF | NA | TRBV9 | TRBD2 | 15 | TRBJ2-1
TGTGCCAGCTACTGGAGGGATACGCAGTATTTT | CASYWRDTQYF | NA | TRBV5-6 | NA | 11 | TRBJ2-3
TGTGCCTGGGGGAAGACTAGCGAGATCTACGAGCAGTACTTC | CAWGKTSEIYEQYF | NA | TRBV30 | TRBD2 | 14 | TRBJ2-7
TGTGCCAGTAGTACACTTACAGGGGGCGCGTCTTACGAGCAGTACTTC | CASSTLTGGASYEQYF | NA | TRBV19 | TRBD1 | 16 | TRBJ2-7
TGCGCCAGCAGCGTCAGTTCAGATACGCAGTATTTT | CASSVSSDTQYF | NA | TRBV5-1 | NA | 12 | TRBJ2-3
TGTGCCAGCAGCCCTCGACTAGCGCCTGGAAATGAGCAGTTCTTC | CASSPRLAPGNEQFF | NA | TRBV7-9 | TRBD2 | 15 | TRBJ2-1
TGTGCCAGCAGTGAAGGGGGCCCAAGTAACACTGAAGCTTTCTTT | CASSEGGPSNTEAFF | large | TRBV25-1 | NA | 15 | TRBJ1-1
TGTGCCAGTAGTATAGGACGACTAGCGACAGATACGCAGTATTTT | CASSIGRLATDTQYF | NA | TRBV19 | TRBD2 | 15 | TRBJ2-3
TGCAGCGTAAGGGGACTAGCCAAAAACATTCAGTACTTC | CSVRGLAKNIQYF | NA | TRBV29-1 | NA | 13 | TRBJ2-4
TGTGCCAGCAGTCAAAGGTGGACAGCTCATGGCTACACCTTC | CASSQRWTAHGYTF | NA | TRBV5-4 | NA | 14 | TRBJ1-2
TGTGCCAGCAGCGTAGACGGGGGGGACACTGAAGCTTTCTTT | CASSVDGGDTEAFF | NA | TRBV9 | NA | 14 | TRBJ1-1
TGCAGCGTTGGGGGCAGCCGAGCCCCCTCCTACGAGCAGTACTTC | CSVGGSRAPSYEQYF | NA | TRBV29-1 | NA | 15 | TRBJ2-7
TGTGCCAGTAGCTCTGGACAGGGGGTGGCTTTCTTT | CASSSGQGVAFF | NA | TRBV19 | TRBD1 | 12 | TRBJ1-1
TGTGCCAGCAATTCAGGGGTTGGGTACGAGCAGTACTTC | CASNSGVGYEQYF | NA | TRBV6-1 | NA | 13 | TRBJ2-7
TGTGCCAGCAGACACAGGGGAGACTACGAGCAGTACTTC | CASRHRGDYEQYF | NA | TRBV27 | TRBD1 | 13 | TRBJ2-7
TGTGCCAGCGGAGGGGGCGCGAACACTGAAGCTTTCTTT | CASGGGANTEAFF | NA | TRBV28 | TRBD1 | 13 | TRBJ1-1
TGTGCCTGGAGTGTACTAGATAGTCGGACACCCCTCCACTTT | CAWSVLDSRTPLHF | NA | TRBV30 | NA | 14 | TRBJ1-6
TGTGCCAGCAGCTCCACGGGACTAGCGGGAAACAATGAGCAGTTCTTC | CASSSTGLAGNNEQFF | NA | TRBV13 | TRBD2 | 16 | TRBJ2-1
TGTGCCAGCAGCTCCTACGGGAATGATGGCTACACCTTC | CASSSYGNDGYTF | NA | TRBV7-9 | NA | 13 | TRBJ1-2
TGCGCCAGCAGCTTACGACAGGGTGGCAATCAGCCCCAGCATTTT | CASSLRQGGNQPQHF | NA | TRBV5-1 | TRBD1 | 15 | TRBJ1-5
TGTGCCAGCTCACGAGCGGGAGGGTCGGATACGCAGTATTTT | CASSRAGGSDTQYF | NA | TRBV18 | TRBD2 | 14 | TRBJ2-3
TGTGCCAGCAGCCAGGCCCGGGGGGGTATCTACGAGCAGTACTTC | CASSQARGGIYEQYF | NA | TRBV4-2 | TRBD2 | 15 | TRBJ2-7
TGTGCCAGCCTAATGGGGGCGTACACTGAAGCTTTCTTT | CASLMGAYTEAFF | NA | TRBV18 | NA | 13 | TRBJ1-1
TGTGCTAGTGTATTAAGCGGAAGGGCCTACAATGAGCAGTTCTTC | CASVLSGRAYNEQFF | NA | TRBV12-5 | NA | 15 | TRBJ2-1
TGTGCCAGTAGTATTGGGGGCTCCCCCTGGGGTGAGCAGTTCTTC | CASSIGGSPWGEQFF | NA | TRBV19 | NA | 15 | TRBJ2-1
TGTGCCTGGAGTTTAGGGGGCTTCGGAGGCTACACCTTC | CAWSLGGFGGYTF | NA | TRBV30 | TRBD1 | 13 | TRBJ1-2
TGTGCCTCTTCCGGGGGGGTTAATTCACCCCTCCACTTT | CASSGGVNSPLHF | NA | TRBV30 | NA | 13 | TRBJ1-6
TGTGCCAGCAGCCAGGCCCGAGGAGGGGCTAGCACAGATACGCAGTATTTT | CASSQARGGASTDTQYF | NA | TRBV14 | NA | 17 | TRBJ2-3
TGTGCCAGCAGATATACCACAGGGGGGCAAAACACCATATATTTT | CASRYTTGGQNTIYF | NA | TRBV13 | TRBD1 | 15 | TRBJ1-3
TGCGCCAGCAGCCAAGTCCTCCGGGAAACCTACGAGCAGTACTTC | CASSQVLRETYEQYF | NA | TRBV4-3 | NA | 15 | TRBJ2-7
TGTGCCAGCAGCTCTCGTTCAGGGGGCGCGGGAGCTTTCTTT | CASSSRSGGAGAFF | NA | TRBV9 | TRBD1 | 14 | TRBJ1-1
TGTGCCATCAGTGAGTCGGGGGGGTCCTACAATGAGCAGTTCTTC | CAISESGGSYNEQFF | NA | TRBV10-3 | TRBD2 | 15 | TRBJ2-1
TGTGCCAGCAGCTTCGGGGGTGTGTCCGATACGCAGTATTTT | CASSFGGVSDTQYF | NA | TRBV5-6 | NA | 14 | TRBJ2-3
TGTGCCAGCAGCAAACGACTAGCGGTACTCTACAATGAGCAGTTCTTC | CASSKRLAVLYNEQFF | NA | TRBV7-2 | TRBD2 | 16 | TRBJ2-1
TGTGCCAGCAGTTACGGGAGCACGTACGAGCAGTACTTC | CASSYGSTYEQYF | NA | TRBV7-2 | NA | 13 | TRBJ2-7
TGCGCCAGCAGCCAAGAGGGACTAGCGGGAGCCTACGAGCAGTACTTC | CASSQEGLAGAYEQYF | NA | TRBV4-1 | TRBD2 | 16 | TRBJ2-7
TGTGCCAGCACCACGGGAGGGAGCTCCTACGAGCAGTACTTC | CASTTGGSSYEQYF | NA | TRBV6-5 | TRBD2 | 14 | TRBJ2-7
TGTGCCAGCAGCTTGGAGGGGGGGACGGCTCAGCCCCAGCATTTT | CASSLEGGTAQPQHF | medium-sized | TRBV5-5 | NA | 15 | TRBJ1-5
TGTGCCAGCAGCCCTGGGACTAGCGGGAAAACCGGGGAGCTGTTTTTT | CASSPGTSGKTGELFF | NA | TRBV9 | TRBD2 | 16 | TRBJ2-2
TGCGCCAGCAGCTTGTCTAACGGGGAGCTGTTTTTT | CASSLSNGELFF | NA | TRBV5-1 | NA | 12 | TRBJ2-2
TGTGCCATCAGTGAGTCGGAGGGCTATGGCTACACCTTC | CAISESEGYGYTF | NA | TRBV10-3 | NA | 13 | TRBJ1-2
TGTGCCAGCAGCTACGCAGGGATGGCTCAGCCCCAGCATTTT | CASSYAGMAQPQHF | NA | TRBV7-2 | NA | 14 | TRBJ1-5
TGTGCTAGCAGCTTAGGTACTAGCGGGAGGACGGATGAGCAGTTCTTC | CASSLGTSGRTDEQFF | NA | TRBV7-7 | TRBD2 | 16 | TRBJ2-1
TGCGCCAGCAGCCAAGGGCGGGTTGGGGGCGAGCAGTTCTTC | CASSQGRVGGEQFF | NA | TRBV4-1 | NA | 14 | TRBJ2-1